This entry lists 28 T cell receptor beta chains sequenced from one sample in a study of blood T cell repertoires in COVID-19. Only in-frame clones appear in the TCRdb table, and some are missing; sequencing was by immunoSEQ multiplex PCR. Of around 170,000 clones listed, about 81% are singletons. Specimen: peripheral blood. The source of these receptors is a woman older than 75 with COVID-19, enrolled during active disease.

The chain joins TRBV18 to TRBJ1-1, with D unresolved. Germline V gene sequence: CDR1 KGHSH, CDR2 LQKENI. The CDR3 length is 12 residues. V was shortened by 4 bases and J by 1 base, with 4 bases between the two germline ends. This chain's CDR3 is CASSRENTEAFF. CDR3 DNA: TGTGCCAGCTCACGAGAGAACACTGAAGCTTTCTTT.

The V and J genes are TRBV7-2 and TRBJ2-3; 11 nucleotides match TRBD2. V was pared by 4 bases and J by 2 bases, with 8 bases of the junction left unmatched. The CDR3 sequence is 17 residues long. The V gene's germline CDR1 is SGHTA and CDR2 FQGNSA. The CDR3 bases are TGTGCCAGCAGCTCCTTACTAGCGGGGGTTCCCACAGATACGCAGTATTTT. Its translation: CASSSLLAGVPTDTQYF.

DNA of the CDR3: TGTGCCAGCAGCTTATCCCTAGCGGGGCCCTACGAGCAGTACTTC. Protein: CASSLSLAGPYEQYF. The chain joins TRBV7-8 to TRBJ2-7; TRBD2 agrees at 9 bases. There are 15 residues in the CDR3. J lost 2 bases, V lost 2 bases, and 4 bases had no gene match. Germline lookup yields CDR1 SGHVS and CDR2 FQNEAQ.

V and J are TRBV5-4 and TRBJ1-6; 9 nucleotides line up with TRBD1. This CDR3 spans 15 amino acids. Germline assignment: CDR1 SGHNT and CDR2 YYREEE (reference sequence). V lost 2 bases and J lost 8; bases outside the gene matches: 5. This CDR3 is CASSFERTGDSPLHF. In nucleotides, the CDR3 is TGTGCCAGCAGCTTCGAAAGGACAGGGGATTCACCCCTCCACTTT. Full variable domain (rest looked up from reference TRBV5-4 and TRBJ1-6): ETGVTQSPTHLIKTRGQQVTLRCSSQSGHNTVSWYQQALGQGPQFIFQYYREEENGRGNFPPRFSGLQFPNYSSELNVNALELDDSALYLCASSFERTGDSPLHFGNGTRLTVT.

The chain is built from TRBV7-9 and TRBJ2-1, with D maybe TRBD1 (6 bases). The CDR3 covers 15 residues. The V gene's germline CDR1 is SEHNR and CDR2 FQNEAQ (reference sequence). The ends were cut back, 4 bases at V and 3 bases at J, with 13 bases in the middle. CDR3 DNA: TGTGCCAGCAGCTCTAGGGGGAACCTCTACAATGAGCAGTTCTTC. Its translation is CASSSRGNLYNEQFF.

This chain connects TRBV10-3 to TRBJ1-1; the D gene is possibly TRBD1 (5 bases). Trimming left V 7 bases short and J 0 bases short, with 9 bases between. The germline V gene has CDR1 ENHRY and CDR2 SYGVKD. This CDR3 has 13 amino acids. CDR3 loop: CAIKQALNTEAFF. Written as DNA, the CDR3 is TGTGCCATCAAACAGGCCTTGAACACTGAAGCTTTCTTT.

This chain uses TRBV12-3 or TRBV12-4 with TRBJ1-1; D is uncertain. The CDR3 has 13 amino acids. Trimming pared 3 bases from V and 0 bases from J, leaving 5 bases between. The CDR3 nucleotides read TGTGCCAGCAGTTTGCAGGTGAACACTGAAGCTTTCTTT. Translating it yields CASSLQVNTEAFF.

The V call is TRBV20-1, the J call TRBJ2-5; 13 bases match TRBD2. Losses at the gene ends were 3 bases for V and 2 bases for J; bases not matched to a gene: 6. The CDR3 is made up of 16 amino acids. Germline CDR1 and CDR2: DFQATT and SNEGSKA (reference sequence). The CDR3 sequence is CSASGGLAGRQETQYF. CDR3 DNA sequence: TGCAGTGCTAGTGGGGGACTAGCGGGGAGACAAGAGACCCAGTACTTC.

The chain has TRBV7-8 and TRBJ2-5, with TRBD1 matching over 12 bases. The germline CDR1 and CDR2 sequences are SGHVS and FQNEAQ. This CDR3 has 15 residues. The V and J ends lost 1 base and 5 bases, in that order; junction bases with no gene match: 2. The CDR3 loop reads CASSLGDRGRETQYF. CDR3 bases: TGTGCCAGCAGCTTAGGGGACAGGGGGCGGGAGACCCAGTACTTC.

The chain combines TRBV18 with TRBJ2-2; D is undetermined. Germline loops: CDR1 KGHSH, CDR2 LQKENI. This CDR3 is built from 14 residues. Trimming cost V 0 bases and J 3 bases, with 5 bases left between them. CDR3: CASSPPIDTGELFF. The CDR3 DNA follows: TGTGCCAGCTCACCACCGATAGACACCGGGGAGCTGTTTTTT.

The chain has TRBV11-2 and TRBJ2-7; the D gene is possibly TRBD1 (6 bases). The CDR3 extends over 14 amino acids. V shed 0 bases and J shed 6 bases, with 12 bases lying between them. CDR1 and CDR2 from the germline V gene are SGHAT and FQNNGV. CDR3 region: CASSLDNRVGEQYF. CDR3 DNA sequence: TGTGCCAGCAGCTTAGATAACAGGGTGGGCGAGCAGTACTTC.

This clone was seen once. This sequence joins TRBV12-3 or TRBV12-4 and TRBJ2-7, with a tentative D call TRBD2 (5 bases). The CDR3 length is 13 residues. Trimming removed 5 bases at V and 6 bases at J, with 14 bases between. DNA for the CDR3: TGTGCCAGCAGTGGCGGGCAGGCCCGCGAGCAGTACTTC. This encodes CASSGGQAREQYF.

This clone came up once. The chain has TRBV19 and TRBJ2-5; tentative D call: TRBD2 (6 bases). Trimming cost V 4 bases and J 5 bases, with 17 bases left between them. Germline CDR1 LNHDA, CDR2 SQIVND (reference sequence). This CDR3 comprises 15 residues. CDR3 in amino acids: CASSRIPGGGETQYF. The CDR3 region has the DNA TGTGCCAGTAGTAGAATTCCCGGGGGAGGCGAGACCCAGTACTTC.

The sample holds one count of this clone. The rearrangement joins TRBV20-1 to TRBJ1-2, with TRBD1 identical over 10 bases. The germline gives CDR1 DFQATT, CDR2 SNEGSKA (reference sequence). Trimming removed 3 bases from V and 8 bases from J; junction bases left unmatched: 12. This CDR3 is 15 amino acids long. CDR3 amino acids: CSASRRSGTGVGYTF. The CDR3 region has the DNA TGCAGTGCTAGTAGAAGGTCCGGGACAGGGGTAGGCTACACCTTC.

The chain links TRBV11-2 to TRBJ2-7; the D gene is possibly TRBD2 (5 bases). The germline V gene encodes CDR1 SGHAT and CDR2 FQNNGV. With 7 bases removed from V and 2 bases from J, the gap between germline ends came to 15 bases. The CDR3 length is 14 residues. The CDR3 DNA is TGTGCCAGCACCAAGAGGGCAGGTCCCTACGAGCAGTACTTC. It specifies CASTKRAGPYEQYF.

The chain couples TRBV28 to TRBJ1-4; 9 bases agree with TRBD1. From germline, CDR1 is MDHEN and CDR2 SYDVKM. This CDR3 is 16 amino acids long. V shed 1 base, J shed 6 bases, and the junction held 6 bases outside the gene matches. CDR3 coding DNA: TGTGCCAGCAGTTTATCGGGGACAGGGTTTTATGAAAAACTGTTTTTT. This sequence encodes CASSLSGTGFYEKLFF.

The chain carries TRBV5-6 and TRBJ2-3; 11 bases agree with TRBD2. CDR3 length equals 17 residues. V shed 4 bases, J shed 6 bases, and the junction held 13 bases outside the gene matches. Germline CDR1 SGHDT, CDR2 YYEEEE. This CDR3 is CASSIGLAGHWGDTQYF. In DNA form, the CDR3 reads TGTGCCAGCAGCATCGGACTAGCGGGCCACTGGGGGGATACGCAGTATTTT.

The rearrangement joins TRBV29-1 to TRBJ2-3; TRBD2 agrees at 8 bases. V trimming: 5 bases; J trimming: 11 bases; junction bases outside the gene matches: 27. Germline CDR1 SQVTM, CDR2 ANQGSEA. The CDR3 is 18 amino acids. The CDR3 is CSVFSGSGVSRLGVEQYF. The CDR3 region has the DNA TGCAGCGTTTTTAGTGGTAGCGGGGTTTCCCGCTTAGGGGTAGAGCAGTATTTT.

Only a few counts were recorded for this clone. The rearrangement joins TRBV27 to TRBJ2-2; 8 positions match TRBD2. V shed 4 bases and J 2 bases; nucleotides not matched to a gene: 6. The germline V gene encodes CDR1 MNHEY and CDR2 SMNVEV (reference sequence). This CDR3 comprises 16 residues. CDR3 sequence (DNA): TGTGCCAGCAGTTATGTGCGGGGGGTAAACACCGGGGAGCTGTTTTTT. Its protein is CASSYVRGVNTGELFF.

The chain combines TRBV3-1 (or the pseudogene TRBV3-2) with TRBJ2-3; 10 bases line up with TRBD2. This CDR3 region has 18 residues. Germline V CDR1 and CDR2: LGHDT, YNNKEL (reference sequence). V was clipped by 0 bases and J by 3 bases; unmatched bases: 9. The CDR3 DNA sequence: TGTGCCAGCAGCCAAGACCCGACTACTAGCGGGGATACAGATACGCAGTATTTT. Translating it yields CASSQDPTTSGDTDTQYF.

This sequence joins TRBV5-1 and TRBJ2-6; D is undetermined. V was shortened by 2 bases and J by 2 bases, with 5 bases between the two germline ends. The CDR3 is 14 amino acids. Germline assignment: CDR1 SGHRS and CDR2 YFSETQ. As DNA, the CDR3 is TGCGCCAGCAGCTTAGACACTGGGGCCAACGTCCTGACTTTC. This encodes CASSLDTGANVLTF.

The gene calls are TRBV3-1 (or the pseudogene TRBV3-2) and TRBJ2-1, with 8 bases lining up with TRBD2. V was clipped by 0 bases and J by 8 bases; unmatched bases: 6. Germline loops: CDR1 LGHDT, CDR2 YNNKEL (reference sequence). The CDR3 has 15 amino acids. CDR3 protein: CASSQDWAGGDEQFF. Here the CDR3 DNA reads TGTGCCAGCAGCCAAGATTGGGCGGGGGGCGATGAGCAGTTCTTC.

This clone has just a few counts. This chain links TRBV5-1 with TRBJ2-7; unclear D gene. The germline CDR1 and CDR2 sequences are SGHRS and YFSETQ. V lost 4 bases, J lost 1 base, and 12 bases lay in between. This CDR3 has 14 amino acids. The CDR3 DNA reads as TGCGCCAGCAGCCCGACATCCCGATCCTACGAGCAGTACTTC. Its protein product is CASSPTSRSYEQYF.

The V gene is TRBV28, the J gene TRBJ1-3; D gene uncertain. Germline V lookup: CDR1 MDHEN, CDR2 SYDVKM. V lost 5 bases and J lost 0, with 11 bases in between. The CDR3 spans 15 residues. CDR3 coding DNA: TGTGCCAGCAGTCCAAACTTCCACTCTGGAAACACCATATATTTT. Translation: CASSPNFHSGNTIYF.

The chain joins TRBV5-1 to TRBJ2-5; D ambiguous. The CDR3 is made up of 14 amino acids. V was clipped by 0 bases and J by 2 bases, with 8 bases between them. Germline loops: CDR1 SGHRS, CDR2 YFSETQ. The CDR3 DNA sequence: TGCGCCAGCAGCTTGGTGTTAGAACAAGAGACCCAGTACTTC. This sequence encodes CASSLVLEQETQYF.

This chain connects TRBV7-2 to TRBJ2-2, with 8 nucleotides matching TRBD2. The CDR3 covers 19 residues. Germline V CDR1 and CDR2: SGHTA, FQGNSA. V was clipped by 2 bases and J by 4 bases; unmatched bases: 15. CDR3 residues: CASSLISGRRGALTGELFF. CDR3 coding DNA: TGTGCCAGCAGCTTAATATCGGGGAGGCGGGGGGCCCTCACCGGGGAGCTGTTTTTT.

The chain employs TRBV30 and TRBJ1-1, with D possibly TRBD1 on 6 matching bases. The CDR3 loop spans 13 amino acids. V was cut by 4 bases and J by 1 base, with 10 bases left in between. In germline, CDR1 is GTSNPN, CDR2 SVGIG (reference sequence). In DNA form, the CDR3 reads TGTGCCTGGAATTGGGGGCGGAACACTGAAGCTTTCTTT. This sequence encodes CAWNWGRNTEAFF.

The chain has TRBV28 and TRBJ2-1, with 11 bases aligning to TRBD2. This CDR3 is 15 amino acids long. The germline V gene encodes CDR1 MDHEN and CDR2 SYDVKM. With V trimmed by 6 bases and J by 9 bases, 10 bases remained unmatched. CDR3 sequence: CASSLVAGGRGEQFF. CDR3 nucleotide sequence: TGTGCCAGCAGCTTAGTAGCGGGAGGGAGAGGTGAGCAGTTCTTC.